This entry is about one TCR beta chain. This sample also contains other DNA sequences that code for the same CDR3. The data derive from a study of shared clonotypes between healthy human individuals. Study details: Plates per donor: three CD4 naive, three CD4 memory, two CD8 naive, one CD8 memory.

From germline, CDR1 is MNHEY and CDR2 SVGAGI. With V trimmed by 2 bases and J by 5 bases, 2 bases remained unmatched. This CDR3 is 14 amino acids long. CD45RO negativity and positive selection for CCR7 defined naive CD8 cells, a population that excluded terminally differentiated effector memory CD45RA+ cells. There were only Caucasian adults among the donors, and all lived in Nashville, Tennessee. Several immunoSEQ plates held equal portions of the genomic DNA taken from each subset. Sequencing used immunoSEQ multiplex PCR; TCRdb keeps in-frame clones, though not all of them. The repertoire includes some 2 million clones, about 95% of them detected once, and about 1.1% sits in the top ten.

The specimen was naive CD8+ T cells sorted from blood. This receptor was identified in a man younger than 35 in good health. This chain uses TRBV6-5 with TRBJ1-2; TRBD1 matches 10 bases. DNA of the CDR3: TGTGCCAGCAGTTACCTGGACAGGGGGTATGGCTACACCTTC. It codes for CASSYLDRGYGYTF.